This record concerns one T cell receptor (beta chain) sequence. Its antigen is not identified. This sample is drawn from a study of T cell responses to AZD1222 COVID-19 vaccine. Measured with immunoSEQ multiplex PCR; TCRdb has only the in-frame clones, and not every one. Altogether roughly 150,000 clones are present, 85% to 90% being singletons, with the ten largest covering around 1.6%. The germline V gene encodes CDR1 MNHEY and CDR2 SVGAGI. This CDR3 is built from 13 residues. The V gene end was trimmed by 10 bases and the J gene end by 4 bases; junction bases not matched to a gene: 8. General study findings and limits: Possibly, clonal diversity was underestimated; donors were largely white British and included more females. A reported finding is that nearly half of spike-specific TCRs target unmutated variant regions.

The input for sequencing was peripheral blood, taken 28 days after the second AZD1222 dose. The TCR was taken from an adult who received the AZD1222 COVID-19 vaccine. This chain joins TRBV6-5 and TRBJ2-7; 9 bases align to TRBD1. In DNA form, the CDR3 reads TGTGCCACCATGAACAGGGGGCGGTACGAGCAGTACTTC. It yields the protein CATMNRGRYEQYF.